This T cell receptor (beta chain) originates from a study of blood T cells in healthy people across ages. This clonotype has just a few counts. Through a sample-barcoded 5' primer and a J-beta primer mix, a second PCR was run for roughly 6 to 12 cycles. TCRdb ran MiXCR on the 5' RACE reads and lists one entry per CDR3 protein. This sample has about 780,000 distinct CDR3 sequences; around 50% occur once, and the top ten carry 18%. V lost 2 bases to trimming and J lost 11 bases; unmatched junction nucleotides: 10. Germline values: CDR1 SGHRS, CDR2 YFSETQ. The CDR3 totals 15 residues. Sequencing input: blood. The V gene is TRBV5-1, the J gene TRBJ2-5; TRBD1 matches 12 bases. This TCR was sampled from a man aged 80 or over in good health. CDR3 sequence reads: CASSLSGQGANEQYF. The CDR3 bases are TGCGCCAGCAGCTTATCGGGACAGGGGGCGAATGAGCAGTACTTC.